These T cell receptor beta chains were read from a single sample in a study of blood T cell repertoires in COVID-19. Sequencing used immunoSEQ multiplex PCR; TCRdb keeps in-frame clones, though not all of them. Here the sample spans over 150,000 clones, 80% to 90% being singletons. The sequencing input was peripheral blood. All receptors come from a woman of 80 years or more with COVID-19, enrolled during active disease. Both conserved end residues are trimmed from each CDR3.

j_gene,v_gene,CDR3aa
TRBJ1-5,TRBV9,ASSAAGGSNQPQH
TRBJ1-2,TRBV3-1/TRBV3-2,ASSRQGADGYT
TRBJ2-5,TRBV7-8,ASSPVGTVEETQY
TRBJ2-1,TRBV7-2,ASSVQLAGEQF
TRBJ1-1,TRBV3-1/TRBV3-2,ASSQEAGLSPSTTEAF
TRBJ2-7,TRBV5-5,ASSSAGRYYEQY
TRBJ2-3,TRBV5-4,ASSPTRGGAGDTQY
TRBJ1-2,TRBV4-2,ASSQGLRGYGYT
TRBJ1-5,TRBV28,ASSLSPGGNQPQH
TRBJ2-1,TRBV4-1,ASSVLAGVYNEQF
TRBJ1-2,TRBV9,ASSLTGTGGYYGYT
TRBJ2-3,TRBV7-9,ASSPVGGSTDTQY
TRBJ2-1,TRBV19,ASSDGGLAGRNEQF
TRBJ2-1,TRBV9,ASSIGSGSYNEQF
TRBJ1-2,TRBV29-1,SGDTGGGYGYT
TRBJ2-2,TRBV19,ASRDNWNTGELF
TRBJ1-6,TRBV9,ASSSFVSSPLH
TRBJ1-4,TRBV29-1,SVEDRDEKLF
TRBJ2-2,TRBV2,ASRLAPGELF
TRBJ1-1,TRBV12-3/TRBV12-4,ASSLSRNTEAF
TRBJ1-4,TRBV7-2,ASSSFPGLSNEKLF
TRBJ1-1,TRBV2,ASSEDRGRGTEAF
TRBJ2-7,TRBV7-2,ASSPPNRGLNEQY
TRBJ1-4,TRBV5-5,ASSPRGGAGEKLF
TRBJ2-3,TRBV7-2,ASSTRSGDTQY
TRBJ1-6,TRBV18,ASSPGQGTDSPLH
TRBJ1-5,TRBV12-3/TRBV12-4,ASRLASNQPQH
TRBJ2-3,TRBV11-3,ASSPEAGVADTQY
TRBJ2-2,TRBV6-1,ASSEIRGPGELF
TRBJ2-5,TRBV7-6,ASSWGLAGGRVQETQY
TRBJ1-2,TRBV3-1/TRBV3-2,ASSEVGRADGYT
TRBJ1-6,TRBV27,ASSQGAGLVSPLH
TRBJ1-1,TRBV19,ASSYLAGGGTEAF
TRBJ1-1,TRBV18,ASSPRSNTEAF
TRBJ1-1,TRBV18,ASSLQGNTEAF
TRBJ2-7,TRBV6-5,ASSYWSSGGDEQY
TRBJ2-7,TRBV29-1,SVEELRGEQY
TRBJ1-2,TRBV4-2,ASSQDLSSPGGYT
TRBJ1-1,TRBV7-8,ASSPTRGWDTEAF
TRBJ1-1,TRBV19,ASSIVYGGPQTEAF
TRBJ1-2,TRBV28,ASSTGGNNYGYT
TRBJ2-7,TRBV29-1,SVDRHRRGEQY